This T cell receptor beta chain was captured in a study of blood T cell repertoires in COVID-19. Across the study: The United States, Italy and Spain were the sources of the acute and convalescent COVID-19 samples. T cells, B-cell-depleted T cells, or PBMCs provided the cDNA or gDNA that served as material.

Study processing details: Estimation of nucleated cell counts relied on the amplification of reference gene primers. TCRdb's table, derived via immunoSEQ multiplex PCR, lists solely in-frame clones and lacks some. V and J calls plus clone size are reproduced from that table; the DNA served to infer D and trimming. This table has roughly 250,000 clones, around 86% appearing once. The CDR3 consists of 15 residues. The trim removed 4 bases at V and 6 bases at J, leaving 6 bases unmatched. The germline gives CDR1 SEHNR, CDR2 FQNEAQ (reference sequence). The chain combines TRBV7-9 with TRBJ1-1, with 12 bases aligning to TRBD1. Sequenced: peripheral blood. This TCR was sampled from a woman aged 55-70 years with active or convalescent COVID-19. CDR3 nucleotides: TGTGCCAGCAGCTCACCGGGACAGGGGGCGGCTGAAGCTTTCTTT. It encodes CASSSPGQGAAEAFF.